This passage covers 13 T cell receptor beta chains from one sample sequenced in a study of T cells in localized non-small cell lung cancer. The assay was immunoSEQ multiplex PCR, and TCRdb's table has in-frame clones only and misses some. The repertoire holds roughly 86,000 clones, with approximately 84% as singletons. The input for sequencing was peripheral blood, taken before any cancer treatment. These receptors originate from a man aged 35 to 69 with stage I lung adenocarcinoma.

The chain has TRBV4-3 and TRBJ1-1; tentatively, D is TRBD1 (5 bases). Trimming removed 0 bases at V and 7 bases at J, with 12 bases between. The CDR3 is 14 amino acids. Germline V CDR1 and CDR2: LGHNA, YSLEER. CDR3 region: CASSQDFWQGEAFF. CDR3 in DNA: TGCGCCAGCAGCCAAGATTTCTGGCAGGGTGAAGCTTTCTTT.

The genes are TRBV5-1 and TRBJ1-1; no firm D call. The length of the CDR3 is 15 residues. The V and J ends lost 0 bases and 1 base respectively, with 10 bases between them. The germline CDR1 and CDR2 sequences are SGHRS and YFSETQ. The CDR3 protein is CASSLDTQANTEAFF. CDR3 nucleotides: TGCGCCAGCAGCTTGGACACCCAAGCGAACACTGAAGCTTTCTTT.

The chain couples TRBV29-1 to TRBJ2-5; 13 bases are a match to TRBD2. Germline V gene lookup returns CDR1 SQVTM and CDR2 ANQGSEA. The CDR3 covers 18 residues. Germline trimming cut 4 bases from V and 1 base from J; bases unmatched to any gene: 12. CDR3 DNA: TGCAGCGTTGCCTCTCCCGGACTAGCGGGGGTGATCCAAGAGACCCAGTACTTC. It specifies CSVASPGLAGVIQETQYF.

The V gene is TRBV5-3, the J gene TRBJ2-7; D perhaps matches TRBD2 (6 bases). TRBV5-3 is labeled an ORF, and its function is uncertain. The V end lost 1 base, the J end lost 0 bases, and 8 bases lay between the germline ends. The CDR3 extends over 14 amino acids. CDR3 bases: TGTGCCAGAAGCTTGCTCGGGAGCTCCTACGAGCAGTACTTC. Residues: CARSLLGSSYEQYF.

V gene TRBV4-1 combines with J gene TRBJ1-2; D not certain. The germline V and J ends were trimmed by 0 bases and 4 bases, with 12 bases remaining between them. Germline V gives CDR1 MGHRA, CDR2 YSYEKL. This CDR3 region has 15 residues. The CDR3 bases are TGCGCCAGCAGCCAAGATCGAAATGGGATCTATGGCTACACCTTC. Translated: CASSQDRNGIYGYTF.

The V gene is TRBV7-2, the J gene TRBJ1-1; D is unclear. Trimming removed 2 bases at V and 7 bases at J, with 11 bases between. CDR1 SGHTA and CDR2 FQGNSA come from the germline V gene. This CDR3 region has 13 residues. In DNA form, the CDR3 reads TGTGCCAGCAGCTTAAACCGCCCGGTTGAAGCTTTCTTT. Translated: CASSLNRPVEAFF.

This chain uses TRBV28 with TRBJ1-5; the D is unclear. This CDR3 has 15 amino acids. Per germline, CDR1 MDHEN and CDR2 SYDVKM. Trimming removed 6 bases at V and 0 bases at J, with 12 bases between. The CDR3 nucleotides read TGTGCCAGCAGGCGGACTGATTATAGCAATCAGCCCCAGCATTTT. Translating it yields CASRRTDYSNQPQHF.

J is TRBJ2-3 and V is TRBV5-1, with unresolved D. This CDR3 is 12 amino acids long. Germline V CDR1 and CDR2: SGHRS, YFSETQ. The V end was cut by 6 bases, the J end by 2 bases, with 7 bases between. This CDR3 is CASKGNTDTQYF. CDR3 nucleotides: TGCGCCAGCAAGGGTAACACAGATACGCAGTATTTT.

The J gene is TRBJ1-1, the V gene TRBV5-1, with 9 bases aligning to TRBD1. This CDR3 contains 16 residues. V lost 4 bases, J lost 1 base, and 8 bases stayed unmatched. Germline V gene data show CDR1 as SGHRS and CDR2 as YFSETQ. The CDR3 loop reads CASSPGQGGGNTEAFF. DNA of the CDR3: TGCGCCAGCAGCCCGGGACAGGGAGGGGGGAACACTGAAGCTTTCTTT.

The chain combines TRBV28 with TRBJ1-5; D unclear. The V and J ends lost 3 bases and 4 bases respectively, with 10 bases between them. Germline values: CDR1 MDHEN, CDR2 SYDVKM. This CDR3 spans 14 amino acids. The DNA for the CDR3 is TGTGCCAGCAGTTTGATAGAGATTAATCAGCCCCAGCATTTT. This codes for CASSLIEINQPQHF.

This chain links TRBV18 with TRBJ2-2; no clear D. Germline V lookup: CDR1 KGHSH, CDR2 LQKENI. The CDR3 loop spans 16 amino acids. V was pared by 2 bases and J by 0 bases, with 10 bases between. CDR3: CASSPIGSANTGELFF. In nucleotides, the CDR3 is TGTGCCAGCTCACCAATTGGGTCAGCGAACACCGGGGAGCTGTTTTTT.

The CDR3 DNA is TGTGCCAGTAGTATACGGACCCAGGGCTACTACGAGCAGTACTTC. Residues: CASSIRTQGYYEQYF. The V call is TRBV19, the J call TRBJ2-7, with D possibly matching TRBD1 (5 bases). The CDR3 is 15 residues long. V shed 2 bases and J shed 3 bases, with 14 bases lying between them. The germline V gene encodes CDR1 LNHDA and CDR2 SQIVND (reference sequence).

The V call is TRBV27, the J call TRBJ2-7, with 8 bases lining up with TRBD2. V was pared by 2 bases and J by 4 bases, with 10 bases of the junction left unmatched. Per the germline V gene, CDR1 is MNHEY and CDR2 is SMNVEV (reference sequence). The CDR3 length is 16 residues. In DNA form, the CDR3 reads TGTGCCAGCAGTTTAGGTGCCGGGACTAGTGGGTACGAGCAGTACTTC. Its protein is CASSLGAGTSGYEQYF.